The clone carrying this T cell receptor (beta chain) has a handful of counts. Its specificity is not known. The data derive from a study of T-cell reconstitution after alpha-beta-depleted transplantation in children. Construction of the TCRbeta library involved unique molecular identifiers. MiXCR was run by TCRdb on the PCR reads, yielding one entry per CDR3 protein. The sample yields about 300,000 distinct CDR3 sequences, approximately 7.3% seen once. Overall study findings and caveats: T cells produced anew were the main source of T-cell counts and diversity one year after transplant.

Trimming removed 4 bases at V and 4 bases at J, with 17 bases between. The CDR3 length is 16 residues. Looked up from germline, CDR1 is SNHLY and CDR2 is FYNNEI. This chain connects TRBV2 to TRBJ2-1, with D possibly being TRBD1 or TRBD2 (7 bases each). The clonotype originates from a female patient between 2 and 15 years old who had a stem cell transplant for Fanconi anemia, so the T cells may come from the graft donor. The source was peripheral blood, collected 360 days after TCRalphabeta/CD19-depleted stem cell transplant. The CDR3 DNA reads TGTGCCAGCAGTGGGCCGGGGGGACAGACGTACAATGAGCAGTTCTTC. Translated: CASSGPGGQTYNEQFF.